This passage covers 28 T cell receptor beta chains from one sample sequenced in a study of graft-versus-host responses after intestinal transplantation. The repertoire was sequenced with immunoSEQ multiplex PCR; TCRdb's copy has only in-frame clones and lacks some. The table has roughly 110,000 clones, more than 85% seen once. These receptors' antigens are unknown. Sequenced material: unstimulated CD8+ T cells sorted from spleen or lymph node cells, taken before transplant. These receptor sequences come from a human donor who was the organ donor for an intestinal transplant.

This clone was seen a few times. CDR3 coding DNA: TGTGCCAGTAGTTGGACCCCCAACACCGGGGAGCTGTTTTTT. Residues: CASSWTPNTGELFF. This chain connects TRBV19 to TRBJ2-2; D remains ambiguous. Trimming removed 5 bases from V and 2 bases from J, with 9 bases in between. The CDR3 consists of 14 residues. Germline V lookup: CDR1 LNHDA, CDR2 SQIVND (reference sequence). The full variable domain, its missing parts supplied by reference TRBV19 and TRBJ2-2, is DGGITQSPKYLFRKEGQNVTLSCEQNLNHDAMYWYRQDPGQGLRLIYYSQIVNDFQKGDIAEGYSVSREKKESFPLTVTSAQKNPTAFYLCASSWTPNTGELFFGEGSRLTVL.

The V gene is TRBV2, the J gene TRBJ2-4; D is undetermined. Germline values: CDR1 SNHLY, CDR2 FYNNEI. The V end lost 3 bases, the J end lost 4 bases, and 7 bases lay between the germline ends. The CDR3 consists of 13 residues. Written as DNA, the CDR3 is TGTGCCAGCAGTGATTCGGTGAAAAACATTCAGTACTTC. Translated: CASSDSVKNIQYF.

As regards this clone: The germline gene is not matched at one end of the junction; a read error may be the cause. The CDR3 DNA follows: TGCGCCAGCAGCCAAGAAGCCCGCTCCTACGGGCAGTACTTC. Its translation: CASSQEARSYGQYF. The chain has TRBV4-3 and TRBJ2-7; no clear D. Germline CDR1 reads LGHNA; CDR2 reads YSLEER. The CDR3 is made up of 14 amino acids.

The CDR3 nucleotides are TGTGGCGGGGAAGGGAGCACTGAAGCTTTCTTT. Translation: CGGEGSTEAFF. The chain is built from TRBV7-9 and TRBJ1-1, with D uncertain. The CDR3 length is 11 residues. Looked up from germline, CDR1 is SEHNR and CDR2 is FQNEAQ (reference sequence). Based on the CDR3 plus reference TRBV7-9 and TRBJ1-1, the full variable domain is DTGVSQNPRHKITKRGQNVTFRCDPISEHNRLYWYRQTLGQGPEFLTYFQNEAQLEKSRLLSDRFSAERPKGSFSTLEIQRTEQGDSAMYLCGGEGSTEAFFGQGTRLTVV.

V gene TRBV4-1 combines with J gene TRBJ2-1; TRBD2 matches at 12 bases. Trimming took 0 bases from V and 0 from J; bases not matched to a gene: 12. The CDR3 is 21 residues long. The V gene's germline CDR1 is MGHRA and CDR2 YSYEKL. The CDR3 protein is CASSQDLLLAGGRFSYNEQFF. The CDR3 bases are TGCGCCAGCAGCCAAGATCTGCTACTAGCGGGAGGACGGTTCTCCTACAATGAGCAGTTCTTC.

The rearrangement links TRBV28 to TRBJ1-5; D is perhaps TRBD1 (6 bases). Per the germline V gene, CDR1 is MDHEN and CDR2 is SYDVKM. V was trimmed by 7 bases and J by 5 bases, leaving 12 bases between them. The CDR3 runs 13 residues. The CDR3 spells CASTPAGDQPQHF. For the CDR3, the DNA is TGTGCCAGCACTCCGGCAGGGGATCAGCCCCAGCATTTT.

The sample holds one count of this clone. The V call is TRBV21-1, the J call TRBJ2-7; the D segment call TRBD2 is taken from the table without a DNA check. TRBV21-1 is a pseudogene locus. The length of the CDR3 is 16 residues. Written as DNA, the CDR3 is TGTGCCAGCAGCGAAAGCCCCCGGGAGGGCCTTAACGAGCAGTACTTC. Translated, it gives CASSESPREGLNEQYF.

The chain recombines TRBV6-5 with TRBJ2-7, with TRBD2 matching 9 bases. This CDR3 comprises 15 residues. The ends lost 5 bases at V and 3 bases at J; junction bases unmatched: 8. The germline gives CDR1 MNHEY, CDR2 SVGAGI. CDR3 sequence: CASSMREGGSYEQYF. DNA for the CDR3: TGTGCCAGCAGTATGCGGGAGGGCGGAAGCTACGAGCAGTACTTC.

The genes are TRBV6-5 and TRBJ1-5; no definite D call. V lost 0 bases and J 6 bases, leaving 6 bases between the germline ends. Looked up from germline, CDR1 is MNHEY and CDR2 is SVGAGI. The CDR3 length is 13 residues. This CDR3 is CASSYSGAQPQHF. The CDR3 DNA reads TGTGCCAGCAGTTACTCTGGCGCTCAGCCCCAGCATTTT.

The table lists this clone with a count of one. The chain has TRBV19 and TRBJ1-2, with D possibly matching TRBD1 (5 bases). Trimming took 5 bases from V and 5 from J, leaving 15 bases between them. The length of the CDR3 is 14 residues. Germline assignment: CDR1 LNHDA and CDR2 SQIVND (reference sequence). CDR3 sequence: CASSPGQPFYGYTF. CDR3 coding DNA: TGTGCCAGTAGTCCGGGGCAGCCTTTTTATGGCTACACCTTC.

The chain has TRBV19 and TRBJ1-5; D gene ambiguous. This CDR3 is built from 14 residues. Trimming took 3 bases from V and 7 from J, leaving 13 bases between them. CDR1 is LNHDA and CDR2 is SQIVND in the germline V gene (reference sequence). The CDR3 spells CASSMARSRQPQHF. The CDR3 DNA reads TGTGCCAGTAGTATGGCGAGGAGTCGGCAGCCCCAGCATTTT.

The J gene is TRBJ2-2, the V gene TRBV4-2; 11 bases are shared with TRBD2. J gave up 6 bases and V 1 base, and 4 bases lay outside the gene matches. CDR3 length: 16 amino acids. Per germline, CDR1 LGHNA and CDR2 YNFKEQ. The CDR3 reads CASSQATSGGAGELFF. DNA of the CDR3: TGTGCCAGCAGCCAAGCTACTAGCGGGGGAGCCGGGGAGCTGTTTTTT.

The chain links TRBV9 to TRBJ2-5; the match to TRBD1 covers 9 bases. This CDR3 is built from 15 residues. The V and J ends lost 0 bases and 5 bases, in that order; junction bases with no gene match: 5. Germline V gene data show CDR1 as SGDLS and CDR2 as YYNGEE. The CDR3 DNA sequence: TGTGCCAGCAGCGTAGGGACAGGGGCGTTGGAGACCCAGTACTTC. Its protein is CASSVGTGALETQYF. Full variable domain (outside the CDR3, taken from reference TRBV9 and TRBJ2-5): DSGVTQTPKHLITATGQRVTLRCSPRSGDLSVYWYQQSLDQGLQFLIQYYNGEERAKGNILERFSAQQFPDLHSELNLSSLELGDSALYFCASSVGTGALETQYFGPGTRLLVL.

The V and J genes are TRBV7-9 and TRBJ2-7; possibly TRBD2 for D (5 bases). Germline loops: CDR1 SEHNR, CDR2 FQNEAQ (reference sequence). This CDR3 has 16 amino acids. The ends were cut back, 1 base at V and 2 bases at J, with 15 bases in the middle. For the CDR3, the DNA is TGTGCCAGCAGCTTAGAATCCGGGAATGGACCCTACGAGCAGTACTTC. Its protein is CASSLESGNGPYEQYF.

The chain employs TRBV6-1 and TRBJ2-5; the D is unclear. This CDR3 spans 16 amino acids. Germline CDR1 reads MNHNS; CDR2 reads SASEGT. Trimming left V 1 base short and J 0 bases short, with 12 bases between. The CDR3 sequence: CASSEDGVWYQETQYF. The CDR3 nucleotides read TGTGCCAGCAGTGAAGATGGGGTTTGGTACCAAGAGACCCAGTACTTC.

The chain uses TRBV9 and TRBJ1-2; tentatively, D is TRBD1 (5 bases). Looked up from germline, CDR1 is SGDLS and CDR2 is YYNGEE. With 0 bases removed from V and 6 bases from J, the gap between germline ends came to 9 bases. The CDR3 runs 13 residues. The CDR3 here is CASSVGFRDGYTF. CDR3 DNA: TGTGCCAGCAGCGTAGGGTTCAGGGATGGCTACACCTTC.

The rearrangement joins TRBV29-1 to TRBJ2-7, with D tentatively TRBD2 (7 bases). The germline V and J ends were trimmed by 6 bases and 2 bases, with 20 bases remaining between them. The CDR3 loop spans 15 amino acids. CDR1 and CDR2 from the germline V gene are SQVTM and ANQGSEA. In nucleotides, the CDR3 is TGCAGCGTGGCCGGGGGGCGGGAGTCCACCTACGAGCAGTACTTC. This sequence encodes CSVAGGRESTYEQYF.

The rearrangement uses TRBV7-2 and TRBJ1-1; D perhaps matches TRBD1 (5 bases). The CDR3 runs to 16 residues. From germline, CDR1 is SGHTA and CDR2 FQGNSA. V was clipped by 5 bases and J by 1 base, with 17 bases between them. The CDR3 DNA reads TGTGCCAGCAGCCCCCCTGATGGAGGGACGAACACTGAAGCTTTCTTT. Encoded protein: CASSPPDGGTNTEAFF.

This chain uses TRBV7-8 with TRBJ2-7; 12 nucleotides agree with TRBD2. CDR3 length equals 18 residues. V lost 1 base, J lost 6 bases, and 13 bases stayed unmatched. The V gene's germline CDR1 is SGHVS and CDR2 FQNEAQ. In DNA form, the CDR3 reads TGTGCCAGCAGCTTAGAGTCGGGGTCACTAGCGGGAGGTAGCGAGCAGTACTTC. Its protein product is CASSLESGSLAGGSEQYF.

The genes are TRBV28 and TRBJ2-7; a possible D gene is TRBD1 (5 bases). Germline assignment: CDR1 MDHEN and CDR2 SYDVKM. The CDR3 length is 12 residues. V lost 2 bases to trimming and J lost 3 bases, with 5 bases between them. The CDR3 here is CASSLQGYEQYF. The CDR3 DNA reads as TGTGCCAGCAGTTTACAGGGCTACGAGCAGTACTTC.

This clone has just one count. V and J are TRBV4-3 and TRBJ2-7; 8 bases agree with TRBD2. V lost 0 bases and J lost 2; bases outside the gene matches: 6. Germline loops: CDR1 LGHNA, CDR2 YSLEER. This CDR3 is built from 16 residues. The chain's CDR3 is CASSQDLSGITYEQYF. For the CDR3, the DNA is TGCGCCAGCAGCCAAGACCTTAGCGGGATAACCTACGAGCAGTACTTC.

The V call is TRBV19, the J call TRBJ1-1; TRBD1 agrees at 8 bases. Germline assignment: CDR1 LNHDA and CDR2 SQIVND (reference sequence). The CDR3 is 12 residues long. After removal of 6 bases from V and 8 bases from J, the junction contained 5 bases not matched to a gene. CDR3 coding DNA: TGTGCCAGTAGAGACGGACAGGGAGAAGCTTTCTTT. As protein: CASRDGQGEAFF.

The rearrangement joins TRBV30 to TRBJ2-6; D unresolved. Germline loops: CDR1 GTSNPN, CDR2 SVGIG (reference sequence). V shed 3 bases and J shed 0 bases, with 9 bases lying between them. The CDR3 is 15 amino acids. The CDR3 loop is CAWRASTSGANVLTF. In nucleotides, the CDR3 is TGTGCCTGGAGGGCTAGTACCTCTGGGGCCAACGTCCTGACTTTC.

This sequence joins TRBV5-4 and TRBJ2-5; 9 nucleotides match TRBD1. Germline V gene data show CDR1 as SGHNT and CDR2 as YYREEE (reference sequence). The V segment lost 5 bases and the J segment 1 base; nucleotides outside the gene matches: 3. The CDR3 totals 14 residues. The CDR3 spells CASRLQGAQETQYF. As DNA, the CDR3 is TGTGCCAGCAGACTACAGGGGGCCCAAGAGACCCAGTACTTC.

J is TRBJ2-5 and V is TRBV4-1; 10 bases map to TRBD2. The CDR3 runs 16 residues. Trimming took 0 bases from V and 4 from J; bases not matched to a gene: 5. Germline V gene lookup returns CDR1 MGHRA and CDR2 YSYEKL. CDR3 in amino acids: CASSQEIAGGRETQYF. The DNA for the CDR3 is TGCGCCAGCAGCCAAGAAATAGCGGGAGGACGAGAGACCCAGTACTTC.

The rearrangement links TRBV7-6 to TRBJ2-1; 12 bases line up with TRBD2. The germline V gene encodes CDR1 SGHVS and CDR2 FNYEAQ. The CDR3 covers 17 residues. Trimming cost V 1 base and J 4 bases; bases outside gene matches: 5. CDR3 region: CASSLETGLAGYNEQFF. As DNA, the CDR3 is TGTGCCAGCAGCTTAGAGACTGGACTAGCGGGGTACAATGAGCAGTTCTTC.

The V call is TRBV27, the J call TRBJ1-2; possibly TRBD1 for D (5 bases). The CDR3 runs to 13 residues. Per germline, CDR1 MNHEY and CDR2 SMNVEV (reference sequence). The V gene lost 3 bases and the J gene lost 9 bases, with 14 bases spanning the gap. The CDR3 nucleotides read TGTGCCAGCAGTTTTTCGCAGGGCAGGAGCTACACCTTC. Translated: CASSFSQGRSYTF.

V usage is TRBV29-1 and J usage is TRBJ1-2; D is uncertain. V dropped 4 bases and J dropped 4 bases, with 7 bases sitting between them. The CDR3 loop spans 11 amino acids. CDR1 and CDR2 from the germline V gene are SQVTM and ANQGSEA. CDR3 sequence (DNA): TGCAGCGTTGTTGACCGCTATGGCTACACCTTC. As protein: CSVVDRYGYTF.